This T cell receptor (beta chain) was captured by sequencing in a study of identical twins. Findings of the study overall: Insertions were fewer in abundant cord blood beta clonotypes, whereas memory repertoires showed none of this pattern. The authors drew conclusions from cross-sectional statistical analysis rather than following the same donors. Low generation probability was overrepresented in out-of-frame alpha sequences shared by twins. Beta out-of-frame sequences showed weaker excess twin sharing.

The CDR3 totals 15 residues. Germline CDR1 is DFQATT and CDR2 is SNEGSKA (reference sequence). The V segment lost 5 bases and the J segment 2 bases; nucleotides outside the gene matches: 7. TCRdb used MiXCR to reprocess the 5' RACE reads, holding one entry per CDR3 protein. The profile shows more than 200,000 distinct CDR3 sequences, less than 9.5% of them singletons. For this clonotype: Its antigen remains unidentified.

What was sequenced was memory (CD45RO+) T cells sorted from blood. The sequence was collected from a woman between 18 and 29 years old in good health. This sequence joins TRBV20-1 and TRBJ1-5, with 9 bases aligning to TRBD1. The CDR3 region is CSAGTGGGGNQPQHF. The CDR3 DNA is TGCAGTGCTGGAACAGGGGGCGGTGGCAATCAGCCCCAGCATTTT.